Ten or more counts support the clone carrying this T cell receptor (beta chain). The sample belongs to a study of T cells in Graves' hyperthyroidism and ophthalmopathy. CDR1 and CDR2 (germline): DFQATT, SNEGSKA (reference sequence). This CDR3 comprises 17 residues. Unmatched junction bases numbered 15, after V lost 6 bases and J lost 9 bases. It was RNA transcripts that yielded the amplified TCR beta CDR3 regions. A set of HTBI primers served as the primers for a first-round RT-PCR of the TCR CDR3. One entry per CDR3 protein, called by TCRdb with MiXCR from the multiplex PCR reads. The sample shows around 600,000 distinct CDR3 sequences, 16% of them seen only once.

The sequencing sample was made of blood. V and J are TRBV20-1 and TRBJ2-1; 15 nucleotides match TRBD2. This sequence originates from a woman in her thirties or forties with Graves' ophthalmopathy. The CDR3 region has the DNA TGCAGTGCCCAATCCGTCGGACTAGCGGGAGGGCCGGGTGAGCAGTTCTTC. Translating gives CSAQSVGLAGGPGEQFF.